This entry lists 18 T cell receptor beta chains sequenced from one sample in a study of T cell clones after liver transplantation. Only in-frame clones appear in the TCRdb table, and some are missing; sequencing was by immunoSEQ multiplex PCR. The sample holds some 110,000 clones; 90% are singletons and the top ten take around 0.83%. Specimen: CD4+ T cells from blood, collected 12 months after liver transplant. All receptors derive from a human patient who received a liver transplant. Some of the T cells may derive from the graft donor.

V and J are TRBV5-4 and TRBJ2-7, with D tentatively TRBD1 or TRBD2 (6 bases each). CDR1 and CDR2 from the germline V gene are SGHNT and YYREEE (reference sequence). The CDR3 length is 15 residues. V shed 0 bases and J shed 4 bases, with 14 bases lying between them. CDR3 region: CASSLGGAQLYEQYF. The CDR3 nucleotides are TGTGCCAGCAGCTTGGGGGGGGCCCAGTTATACGAGCAGTACTTC.

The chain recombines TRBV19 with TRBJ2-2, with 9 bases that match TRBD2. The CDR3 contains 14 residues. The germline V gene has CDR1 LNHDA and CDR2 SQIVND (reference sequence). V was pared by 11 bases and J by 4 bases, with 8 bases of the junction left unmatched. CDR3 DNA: TGTGCCGGGCGGACTAGCGTTCGCACCGGGGAGCTGTTTTTT. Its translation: CAGRTSVRTGELFF.

CDR3 nucleotide sequence: TGTGCCAGCAGTTACGGTGGGGAGCCGGGGGAGCAGTACTTC. Translating it yields CASSYGGEPGEQYF. J is TRBJ2-7 and V is TRBV6-5, with D tentatively TRBD2 (5 bases). Deletions cut 2 bases from V and 7 bases from J, with 15 bases between. The length of the CDR3 is 14 residues. Germline values: CDR1 MNHEY, CDR2 SVGAGI.

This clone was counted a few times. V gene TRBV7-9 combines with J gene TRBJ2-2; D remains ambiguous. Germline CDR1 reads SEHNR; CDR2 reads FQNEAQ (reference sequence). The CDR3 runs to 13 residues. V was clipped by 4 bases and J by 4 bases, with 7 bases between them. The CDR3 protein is CASSWHITGELFF. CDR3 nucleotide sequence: TGTGCCAGCAGCTGGCACATCACCGGGGAGCTGTTTTTT.

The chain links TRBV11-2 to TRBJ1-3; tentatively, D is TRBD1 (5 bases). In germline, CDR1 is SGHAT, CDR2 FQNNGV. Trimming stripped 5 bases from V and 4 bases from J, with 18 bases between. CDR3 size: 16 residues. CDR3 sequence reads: CASSPQGVQVGNTIYF. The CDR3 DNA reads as TGTGCCAGCAGCCCCCAGGGTGTTCAGGTGGGAAACACCATATATTTT.

Here the CDR3 DNA reads TGTGCCAGCAGCAAAGGAACAGTCTATAGCAATCAGCCCCAGCATTTT. It codes for CASSKGTVYSNQPQHF. The genes are TRBV21-1 and TRBJ1-5; TRBD1 is taken as the D call from the table, unchecked against the DNA. TRBV21-1 is an annotated pseudogene. The CDR3 has 16 residues.

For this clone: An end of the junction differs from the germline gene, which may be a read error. The CDR3 nucleotides read TGTGCCAGCAGCCCAAGCGGGGGCTACAATGGGCAGTTCTTC. Translation: CASSPSGGYNGQFF. The V gene is TRBV28, the J gene TRBJ2-1; the match to TRBD2 covers 8 bases. Germline V CDR1 and CDR2: MDHEN, SYDVKM. The CDR3 is 14 residues long.

This chain's CDR3 is CASSFLGAAYNEQFF. CDR3 nucleotides: TGTGCCAGCAGTTTCCTCGGAGCGGCCTACAATGAGCAGTTCTTC. The chain is built from TRBV27 and TRBJ2-1, with a weak D call TRBD2 (5 bases). V gave up 3 bases and J gave up 2 bases, with 11 bases separating them. The CDR3 runs 15 residues. Germline CDR1 and CDR2: MNHEY and SMNVEV (reference sequence).

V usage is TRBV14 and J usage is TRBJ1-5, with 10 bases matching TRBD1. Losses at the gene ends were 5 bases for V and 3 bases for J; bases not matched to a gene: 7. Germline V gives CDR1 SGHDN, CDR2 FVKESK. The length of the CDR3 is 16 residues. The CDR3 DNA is TGTGCCAGCAGCTCGACAGGGGGCTCACTCAATCAGCCCCAGCATTTT. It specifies CASSSTGGSLNQPQHF.

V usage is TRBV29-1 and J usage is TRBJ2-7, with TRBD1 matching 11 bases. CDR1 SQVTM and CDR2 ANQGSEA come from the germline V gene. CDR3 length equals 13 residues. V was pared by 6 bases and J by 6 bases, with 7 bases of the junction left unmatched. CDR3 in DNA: TGCAGCGTCTCCCGGACAGGGGGCGGCGAGCAGTACTTC. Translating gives CSVSRTGGGEQYF.

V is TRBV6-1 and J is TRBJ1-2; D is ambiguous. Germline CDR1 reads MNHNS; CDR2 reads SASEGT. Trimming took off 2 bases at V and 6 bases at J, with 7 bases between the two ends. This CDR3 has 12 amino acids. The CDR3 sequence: CASSERTHGYTF. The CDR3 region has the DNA TGTGCCAGCAGTGAACGAACCCATGGCTACACCTTC.

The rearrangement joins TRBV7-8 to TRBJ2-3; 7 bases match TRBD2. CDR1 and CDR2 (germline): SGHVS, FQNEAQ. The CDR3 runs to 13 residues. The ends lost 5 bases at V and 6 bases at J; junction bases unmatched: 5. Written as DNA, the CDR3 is TGTGCCAGCAGCCCCGGGACTACGGATACGCAGTATTTT. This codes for CASSPGTTDTQYF.

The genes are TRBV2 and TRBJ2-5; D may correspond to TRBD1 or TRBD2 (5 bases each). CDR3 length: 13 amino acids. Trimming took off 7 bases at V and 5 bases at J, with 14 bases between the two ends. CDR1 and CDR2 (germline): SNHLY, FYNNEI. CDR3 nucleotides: TGTGCCAGCAACCGGATTTGGGGGGAGACCCAGTACTTC. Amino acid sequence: CASNRIWGETQYF.

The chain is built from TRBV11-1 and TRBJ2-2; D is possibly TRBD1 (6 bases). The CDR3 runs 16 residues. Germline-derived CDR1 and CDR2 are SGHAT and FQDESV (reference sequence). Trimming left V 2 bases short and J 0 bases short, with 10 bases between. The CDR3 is CASSLYQGTNTGELFF. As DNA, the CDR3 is TGTGCCAGCAGCTTATACCAGGGGACGAACACCGGGGAGCTGTTTTTT.

CDR3 amino acids: CASSSAGGEKLFF. CDR3 DNA: TGTGCCAGCAGCTCGGCAGGAGGTGAAAAACTGTTTTTT. The chain has TRBV11-3 and TRBJ1-4; D unclear. The CDR3 length is 13 residues. In germline, CDR1 is SGHNT, CDR2 YENEEA. Trimming removed 4 bases from V and 7 bases from J, with 10 bases in between.

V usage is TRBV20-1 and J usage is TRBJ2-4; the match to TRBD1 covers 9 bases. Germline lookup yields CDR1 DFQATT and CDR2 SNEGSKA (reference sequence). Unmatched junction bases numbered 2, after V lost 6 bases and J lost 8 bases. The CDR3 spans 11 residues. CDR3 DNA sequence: TGCAGTGCCGGACAGGGGTACATTCAGTACTTC. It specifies CSAGQGYIQYF.

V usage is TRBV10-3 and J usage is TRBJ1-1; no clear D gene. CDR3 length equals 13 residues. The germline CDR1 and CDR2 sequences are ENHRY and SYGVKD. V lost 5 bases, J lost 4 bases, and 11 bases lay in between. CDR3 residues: CAISPGSGTEAFF. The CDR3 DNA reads TGTGCCATCAGTCCGGGTTCGGGCACTGAAGCTTTCTTT.

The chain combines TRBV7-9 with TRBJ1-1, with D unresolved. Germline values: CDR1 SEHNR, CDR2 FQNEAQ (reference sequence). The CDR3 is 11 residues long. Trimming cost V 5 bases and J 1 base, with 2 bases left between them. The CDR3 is CASSANTEAFF. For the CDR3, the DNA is TGTGCCAGCAGCGCGAACACTGAAGCTTTCTTT.